Each of the 20 T cell receptor beta chains below was sequenced from the same sample in a study of human T cells and chemical hapten exposure. The time point is: pre-sensitization, week 0. Described treatment: therapeutic diphenylcyclopropenone sensitization with weekly scalp DPC. TCRdb reanalysed the RACE reads using MiXCR and keeps one entry per CDR3 protein. The data hold 300,000 to 450,000 distinct CDR3 sequences, with approximately 5.1% observed a single time. Material: whole blood, obtained in connection with sensitization to the hapten diphenylcyclopropenone (DPC). The receptors here all came from a woman in her fifties or sixties with alopecia areata. Some clones in this sample may be carry-over from other donors' samples.

The CDR3 DNA is TGTGCCAGCAGCCAAGTTGGGACAGGCGAAGGCTACACCTTC. This gives the protein CASSQVGTGEGYTF. The gene calls are TRBV14 and TRBJ1-2; 8 bases line up with TRBD1. From germline, CDR1 is SGHDN and CDR2 FVKESK. This CDR3 has 14 residues. Trimming removed 1 base from V and 8 bases from J; junction bases left unmatched: 6.

This clonotype has at least ten counts. The chain is built from TRBV6-5 and TRBJ2-5; 7 bases line up with TRBD2. Germline V gene lookup returns CDR1 MNHEY and CDR2 SVGAGI. V lost 6 bases and J lost 5; bases outside the gene matches: 6. The CDR3 sequence is 13 residues long. CDR3 sequence reads: CASSPSGIETQYF. The CDR3 DNA follows: TGTGCCAGCAGCCCCAGCGGGATCGAGACCCAGTACTTC.

The chain carries TRBV18 and TRBJ1-6; D is unclear. This CDR3 region has 14 residues. Germline CDR1 reads KGHSH; CDR2 reads LQKENI. V lost 1 base and J lost 5, with 6 bases in between. CDR3 sequence: CASSPQSNNSPLHF. The DNA for the CDR3 is TGTGCCAGCTCACCACAGTCGAATAATTCACCCCTCCACTTT.

This clonotype was seen only a few times. The chain links TRBV11-2 to TRBJ2-3; D uncertain. V was shortened by 4 bases and J by 6 bases, with 8 bases between the two germline ends. The CDR3 spans 12 residues. Germline CDR1 SGHAT, CDR2 FQNNGV. The CDR3 DNA reads TGTGCCAGCAGCTCCGTTGGGGATACGCAGTATTTT. This sequence encodes CASSSVGDTQYF. Variable domain in full (rest from reference TRBV11-2 and TRBJ2-3): EAGVAQSPRYKIIEKRQSVAFWCNPISGHATLYWYQQILGQGPKLLIQFQNNGVVDDSQLPKDRFSAERLKGVDSTLKIQPAKLEDSAVYLCASSSVGDTQYFGPGTRLTVL.

This clonotype was observed a few times. The V call is TRBV10-3, the J call TRBJ2-4; TRBD1 matches 8 bases. J was trimmed by 7 bases and V by 9 bases; bases with no gene match: 5. Germline V gene data show CDR1 as ENHRY and CDR2 as SYGVKD. This CDR3 has 12 amino acids. The CDR3 here is CAIQGADNIQYF. The CDR3 region has the DNA TGTGCCATTCAGGGGGCCGACAACATTCAGTACTTC.

Many counts were recorded for this clonotype. V usage is TRBV18 and J usage is TRBJ1-1, with D perhaps matching TRBD1 (5 bases). Germline lookup yields CDR1 KGHSH and CDR2 LQKENI. The CDR3 consists of 14 residues. Between the trimmed V and J ends, which lost 0 bases and 5 bases, there was a span of 10 bases. CDR3 coding DNA: TGTGCCAGCTCACCACCGTCGGGACGGACTGAAGCTTTCTTT. Encoded protein: CASSPPSGRTEAFF.

This clonotype has ten or more counts. The chain employs TRBV20-1 and TRBJ2-1; 11 bases line up with TRBD2. V was clipped by 5 bases and J by 4 bases; unmatched bases: 10. The V gene's germline CDR1 is DFQATT and CDR2 SNEGSKA (reference sequence). CDR3 size: 16 residues. The CDR3 is CSAENSGTSGYNEQFF. The CDR3 coding sequence is TGCAGTGCTGAGAACTCCGGGACTAGCGGTTACAATGAGCAGTTCTTC.

The table lists this clonotype with many counts. The chain links TRBV6-5 to TRBJ2-1; 8 nucleotides agree with TRBD2. V shed 8 bases and J 6 bases; nucleotides not matched to a gene: 9. CDR1 is MNHEY, CDR2 SVGAGI, per germline. The CDR3 extends over 14 amino acids. The CDR3 DNA sequence: TGTGCCAGCTTAGAGGCGGGAGGACGCAATGAGCAGTTCTTC. This encodes CASLEAGGRNEQFF.

This clonotype was seen only a few times. The V and J genes are TRBV7-6 and TRBJ1-3; 8 nucleotides line up with TRBD1. The CDR3 has 15 amino acids. With 5 bases clipped from V and 4 bases from J, the junction kept 7 bases outside the gene matches. The V gene's germline CDR1 is SGHVS and CDR2 FNYEAQ. CDR3 coding DNA: TGTGCCAGCAGCCCCCGACAGGGGTACGGAAACACCATATATTTT. It yields the protein CASSPRQGYGNTIYF.

The chain joins TRBV5-4 to TRBJ2-3, with 7 positions matching TRBD2. Germline assignment: CDR1 SGHNT and CDR2 YYREEE (reference sequence). The CDR3 runs 16 residues. The V and J ends lost 1 base and 4 bases, in that order; junction bases with no gene match: 9. CDR3 nucleotide sequence: TGTGCCAGCAGCTTGTTCGGCGGGAGCCCCCCAGATACGCAGTATTTT. Translating gives CASSLFGGSPPDTQYF.

The V and J genes are TRBV27 and TRBJ2-7; D perhaps matches TRBD2 (6 bases). CDR1 is MNHEY and CDR2 is SMNVEV in the germline V gene (reference sequence). V dropped 6 bases and J dropped 0 bases, with 21 bases sitting between them. CDR3 size: 17 residues. CDR3 nucleotides: TGTGCCAGCAGATCCCCCGCTCTAGCGCCACGCTCCTACGAGCAGTACTTC. It specifies CASRSPALAPRSYEQYF.

Notes on this clonotype: This may come from a read error, since a much larger clone is one base off. The V call is TRBV4-3, the J call TRBJ2-6; D remains ambiguous. The germline V gene encodes CDR1 LGHNA and CDR2 YSLEER. CDR3 length: 12 amino acids. CDR3 coding DNA: TGCGCCTGCAGCCTTGGGGCCAACGTCCTGACTTTC. Its translation: CACSLGANVLTF.

The CDR3: CASSHPGVNTDTQYF. For the CDR3, the DNA is TGTGCCAGCAGCCACCCTGGGGTCAACACAGATACGCAGTATTTT. V and J are TRBV3-1 and TRBJ2-3; D remains ambiguous. Deletions cut 3 bases from V and 2 bases from J, with 12 bases between. In germline, CDR1 is LGHDT, CDR2 YNNKEL (reference sequence). The CDR3 length is 15 residues.

This clonotype showed up just a few times. The rearrangement links TRBV6-6 to TRBJ2-5; no clear D gene. The CDR3 spans 13 residues. The V end lost 7 bases, the J end lost 2 bases, and 11 bases lay between the germline ends. The germline V gene encodes CDR1 MNHNY and CDR2 SVGAGI (reference sequence). Written as DNA, the CDR3 is TGTGCCAGCATTCCCCCCCAGCAAGAGACCCAGTACTTC. Its translation: CASIPPQQETQYF.

This clonotype was seen ten or more times. The chain recombines TRBV7-2 with TRBJ2-5; maybe TRBD2 (5 bases). Germline CDR1 SGHTA, CDR2 FQGNSA. The V gene lost 5 bases and the J gene lost 5 bases, with 15 bases spanning the gap. There are 14 residues in the CDR3. The CDR3 DNA follows: TGTGCCAGCAGCCCCCCCCGGGGTATGGAGACCCAGTACTTC. This gives the protein CASSPPRGMETQYF.

The table lists this clonotype with many counts. The CDR3 loop reads CAVDLSRGSSYEQYF. CDR3 DNA: TGTGCCGTCGACCTTAGTAGGGGTAGCTCCTACGAGCAGTACTTC. This chain links TRBV27 with TRBJ2-7; the D gene is possibly TRBD1 (5 bases). The germline CDR1 and CDR2 sequences are MNHEY and SMNVEV (reference sequence). The V end lost 11 bases, the J end lost 0 bases, and 20 bases lay between the germline ends. This CDR3 is 15 amino acids long.

The V and J genes are TRBV3-1 and TRBJ2-7, with D tentatively TRBD1 (6 bases). The CDR3 spans 16 residues. From germline, CDR1 is LGHDT and CDR2 YNNKEL (reference sequence). With 0 bases removed from V and 2 bases from J, the gap between germline ends came to 14 bases. CDR3 residues: CASSQDIRDITYEQYF. Here the CDR3 DNA reads TGTGCCAGCAGCCAAGACATCCGGGACATCACCTACGAGCAGTACTTC.

This clonotype was observed a handful of times. As DNA, the CDR3 is TGCAGTGCTAGAGACCCTAGCAGGGGGGAGACCCAGTACTTC. Translating gives CSARDPSRGETQYF. The V call is TRBV20-1, the J call TRBJ2-5; the match to TRBD1 covers 7 bases. V shed 0 bases and J 5 bases; nucleotides not matched to a gene: 6. Germline V CDR1 and CDR2: DFQATT, SNEGSKA (reference sequence). CDR3 length: 14 amino acids.

Turning to this clonotype: A read error is possible here, since a much larger clone lies one base away. The chain employs TRBV9 and TRBJ2-5; D not certain. This CDR3 comprises 11 residues. Germline-derived CDR1 and CDR2 are SGDLS and YYNGEE. DNA of the CDR3: TGTGTCAGCAGCGTAGCAGAGACCCAGTACTTC. This gives the protein CVSSVAETQYF.

The sample holds a few counts of this clonotype. The chain is built from TRBV3-1 and TRBJ2-1; 8 bases match TRBD2. This CDR3 is 20 amino acids long. V lost 4 bases and J lost 0; bases outside the gene matches: 17. The germline gives CDR1 LGHDT, CDR2 YNNKEL (reference sequence). In DNA, the CDR3 is TGTGCCAGCAGCCGGGGGTCGGGACTAGTCAATTGGAGCTCCTACAATGAGCAGTTCTTC. Its translation is CASSRGSGLVNWSSYNEQFF.